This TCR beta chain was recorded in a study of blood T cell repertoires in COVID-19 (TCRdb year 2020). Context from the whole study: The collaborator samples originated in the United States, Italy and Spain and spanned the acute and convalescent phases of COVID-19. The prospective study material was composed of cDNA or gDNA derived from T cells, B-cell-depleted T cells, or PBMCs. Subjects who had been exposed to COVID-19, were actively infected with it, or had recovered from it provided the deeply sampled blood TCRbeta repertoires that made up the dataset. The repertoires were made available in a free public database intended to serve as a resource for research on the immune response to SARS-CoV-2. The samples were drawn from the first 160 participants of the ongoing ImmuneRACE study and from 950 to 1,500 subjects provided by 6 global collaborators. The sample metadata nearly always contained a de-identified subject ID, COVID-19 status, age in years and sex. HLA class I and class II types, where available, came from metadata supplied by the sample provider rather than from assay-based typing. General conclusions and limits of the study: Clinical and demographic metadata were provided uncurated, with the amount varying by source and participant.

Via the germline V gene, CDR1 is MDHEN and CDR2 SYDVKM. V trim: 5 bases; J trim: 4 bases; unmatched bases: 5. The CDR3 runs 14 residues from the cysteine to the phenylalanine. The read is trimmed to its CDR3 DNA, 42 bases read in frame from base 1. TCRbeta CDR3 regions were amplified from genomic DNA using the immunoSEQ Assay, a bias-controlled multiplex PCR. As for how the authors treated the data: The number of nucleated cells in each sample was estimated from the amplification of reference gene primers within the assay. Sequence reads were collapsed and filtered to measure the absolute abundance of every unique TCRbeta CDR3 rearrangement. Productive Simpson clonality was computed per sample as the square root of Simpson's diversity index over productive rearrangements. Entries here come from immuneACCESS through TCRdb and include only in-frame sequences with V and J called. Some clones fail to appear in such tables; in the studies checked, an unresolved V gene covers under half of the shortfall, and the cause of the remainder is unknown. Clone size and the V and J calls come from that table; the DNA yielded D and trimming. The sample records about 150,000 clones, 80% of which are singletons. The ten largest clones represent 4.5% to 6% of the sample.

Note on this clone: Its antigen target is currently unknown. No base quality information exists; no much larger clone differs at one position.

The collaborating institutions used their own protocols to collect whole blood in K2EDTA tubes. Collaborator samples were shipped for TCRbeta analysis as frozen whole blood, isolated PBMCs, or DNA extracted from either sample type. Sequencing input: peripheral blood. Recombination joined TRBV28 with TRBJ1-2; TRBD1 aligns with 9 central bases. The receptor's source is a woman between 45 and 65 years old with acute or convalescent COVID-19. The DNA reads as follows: TGTGCCAGCAGTAAGACAGGGGGTGGCTATGGCTACACCTTC. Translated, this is CASSKTGGGYGYTF.